The rows below give T cell receptor beta chains drawn from one sample of a study of blood T cell repertoires in COVID-19. The method was immunoSEQ multiplex PCR; TCRdb's version includes in-frame clones alone and lacks a portion of them. The sample holds about 310,000 clones, under 90% seen once. The specimen was PBMCs or T cells enriched from blood (not recorded which). The receptors were sampled from a man aged 55 to 70 who had recovered from COVID-19. Each CDR3 is given without its conserved first and last residue. The D gene is left open where the match is weak.

J: TRBJ1-1; D: -; V: TRBV2; CDR3: ASKRQPHTEAF
J: TRBJ2-1; D: -; V: TRBV28; CDR3: ASTSVRRNEQF
J: TRBJ2-1; D: -; V: TRBV29-1; CDR3: SVIPRKGDYNEQF
J: TRBJ1-6; D: -; V: TRBV9; CDR3: ASSVGAGRNNSPLH
J: TRBJ1-2; D: -; V: TRBV27; CDR3: ASSTNPGYGYT
J: TRBJ1-3; D: -; V: TRBV5-1; CDR3: ASSHTTGPGNTIY
J: TRBJ1-5; D: TRBD1; V: TRBV7-9; CDR3: ASSLGTGANQPQH
J: TRBJ2-5; D: TRBD2; V: TRBV11-2; CDR3: ASSPQGSSGRWETQY
J: TRBJ2-1; D: -; V: TRBV4-2; CDR3: ASSQEGGTYNEQF
J: TRBJ1-6; D: -; V: TRBV7-2; CDR3: ASSLGVISPLH
J: TRBJ2-7; D: -; V: TRBV2; CDR3: ASSGQANYEQY
J: TRBJ2-3; D: TRBD2; V: TRBV30; CDR3: AWSVGLAAGGDTQY
J: TRBJ1-1; D: -; V: TRBV3-1/TRBV3-2; CDR3: ASSQVGGAGSEAF
J: TRBJ1-2; D: -; V: TRBV3-1/TRBV3-2; CDR3: ASSQTGDGYT
J: TRBJ2-7; D: -; V: TRBV28; CDR3: ASSLGPQGYEQY